Included here is one TCR beta chain sequence, with context. For TCR beta, libraries came from iRepertoire HTBI primers and Arm-PCR of CDR3 regions. TCRdb reprocessed the multiplex PCR reads via MiXCR and lists one record per CDR3 protein. The sample shows 300,000 to 350,000 distinct CDR3 sequences, roughly 21% of them seen only once. The entry originates in a study of regulatory T cells in long-lasting Graves disease. Time point meaning: persistent/refractory GD, antithyroid drugs over 5 years with positive TRAb. PBMC-extracted RNA yielded the TCR library. Trimming removed 8 bases at V and 5 bases at J, with 18 bases between. The CDR3 is 14 amino acids. Germline loops: CDR1 MNHNS, CDR2 SASEGT.

The V gene is TRBV6-1, the J gene TRBJ2-5; TRBD2 is a possible D gene (7 bases). This TCR was recovered from a female donor with Graves disease. The sequences come from peripheral blood mononuclear cells (PBMCs), collected when the disease was refractory, from a patient treated with antithyroid drugs. The CDR3 DNA follows: TGTGCCAGCCAAACACGGGGGGCTGTGGAGACCCAGTACTTC. Its protein product is CASQTRGAVETQYF.